This T cell receptor beta chain was observed in a study of T cells in Graves' hyperthyroidism and ophthalmopathy. The CDR3 sequence is 13 residues long. Trimming pared 3 bases from V and 5 bases from J, leaving 9 bases between. From RNA transcripts, TCR beta CDR3 regions were amplified. TCR CDR3 regions were first amplified by RT-PCR with HTBI primers. Via MiXCR, TCRdb re-called the multiplex PCR reads, giving one row per CDR3 protein. The top ten hold around a third of the sample, which has 350,000 to 400,000 distinct CDR3 sequences, 15% seen once. Stable Graves' hyperthyroidism denoted no ophthalmopathy progression over 18 months. Diagnoses used clinical symptoms, serum thyroxine and TRAb, thyroid ultrasound and orbital computed tomography. Each 10 ml fresh peripheral blood draw supplied the PBMCs. This clonotype was seen at least ten times.

This rearrangement joins TRBV12-3 or TRBV12-4 to TRBJ2-3; D is unclear. The TCR sequence derives from a woman aged 25 to 39 with Graves' hyperthyroidism. The specimen was blood. CDR3 sequence (DNA): TGTGCCAGCAGTTTGTCTGGTAAAGATACGCAGTATTTT. Protein: CASSLSGKDTQYF.